The 18 T cell receptor beta chains below were found in one sample sequenced in a study of T cells in Graves' hyperthyroidism and ophthalmopathy. TCR beta CDR3 regions were amplified from RNA transcripts. With the HTBI primer set, the TCR CDR3 went through a first round of RT-PCR. One entry per CDR3 protein, called by TCRdb with MiXCR from the multiplex PCR reads. In the table there are more than 300,000 distinct CDR3 sequences, about a sixth of which are singletons. The sequenced sample consisted of blood. The receptors come from a woman in her 30s with Graves' hyperthyroidism that later progressed to Graves' ophthalmopathy.

This clonotype was seen many times. This chain uses TRBV28 with TRBJ2-3; possible D gene TRBD1, 6 bases. With 6 bases removed from V and 4 bases from J, the gap between germline ends came to 11 bases. Germline CDR1 MDHEN, CDR2 SYDVKM. This CDR3 comprises 13 residues. CDR3: CASRYREADTQYF. As DNA, the CDR3 is TGTGCCAGCAGATACAGGGAAGCAGATACGCAGTATTTT.

The chain combines TRBV7-6 with TRBJ2-5; D is perhaps TRBD1 (6 bases). The CDR3 sequence is 15 residues long. V gave up 4 bases and J gave up 2 bases, with 14 bases separating them. Germline values: CDR1 SGHVS, CDR2 FNYEAQ. CDR3 amino acids: CASSSPGHRQETQYF. CDR3 in DNA: TGTGCCAGCAGCTCACCGGGACATAGACAAGAGACCCAGTACTTC.

This clonotype was observed at least ten times. The CDR3 DNA reads as TGTGCCAGCAGTTCCCGGGACGGCTATGGCTACACCTTC. Its translation: CASSSRDGYGYTF. This sequence joins TRBV28 and TRBJ1-2; possible D gene TRBD1, 5 bases. Germline-derived CDR1 and CDR2 are MDHEN and SYDVKM. The V end lost 4 bases, the J end lost 4 bases, and 10 bases lay between the germline ends. The CDR3 covers 13 residues.

There are a few counts of this clonotype. The chain has TRBV19 and TRBJ1-1; D gene uncertain. Trimming removed 5 bases at V and 2 bases at J, with 18 bases between. This CDR3 has 16 amino acids. Germline assignment: CDR1 LNHDA and CDR2 SQIVND (reference sequence). The DNA of the CDR3 is TGTGCCAGTAGTTCCATAAGTAGGCGGTCCAACACTGAAGCTTTCTTT. Translating it yields CASSSISRRSNTEAFF. The full variable domain, in which reference TRBV19 and TRBJ1-1 provide the parts outside the CDR3, is DGGITQSPKYLFRKEGQNVTLSCEQNLNHDAMYWYRQDPGQGLRLIYYSQIVNDFQKGDIAEGYSVSREKKESFPLTVTSAQKNPTAFYLCASSSISRRSNTEAFFGQGTRLTVV.

This clonotype was seen ten or more times. The rearrangement links TRBV2 to TRBJ2-7; no clear D gene. This CDR3 contains 12 residues. Looked up from germline, CDR1 is SNHLY and CDR2 is FYNNEI. V was pared by 6 bases and J by 4 bases, with 10 bases between. CDR3 sequence: CASSSLGYEQYF. Here the CDR3 DNA reads TGTGCCAGCAGCTCTCTCGGTTACGAGCAGTACTTC.

This chain links TRBV28 with TRBJ2-7; unclear D gene. V was pared by 3 bases and J by 2 bases, with 11 bases between. CDR3 size: 14 residues. From germline, CDR1 is MDHEN and CDR2 SYDVKM. CDR3 sequence: CASSFLGNTYEQYF. Written as DNA, the CDR3 is TGTGCCAGCAGTTTTTTAGGGAACACCTACGAGCAGTACTTC.

This clonotype was seen many times. The CDR3 loop reads CATSRRGQGAGDTQYF. CDR3 bases: TGTGCCACCAGCAGACGCGGACAGGGGGCGGGAGATACGCAGTATTTT. This chain connects TRBV15 to TRBJ2-3, with TRBD1 identical over 11 bases. This CDR3 has 16 residues. The ends lost 2 bases at V and 5 bases at J; junction bases unmatched: 6. In germline, CDR1 is LNHNV, CDR2 YYDKDF (reference sequence).

The table lists this clonotype with many counts. V gene TRBV20-1 combines with J gene TRBJ2-1; the D gene could be TRBD1 or TRBD2 (5 bases each). Germline CDR1 and CDR2: DFQATT and SNEGSKA (reference sequence). Trimming cost V 1 base and J 12 bases, with 16 bases left between them. The CDR3 extends over 13 amino acids. DNA for the CDR3: TGCAGTGCTAGAGGTCCGGGACCCAAGGGGCAGTTCTTC. This encodes CSARGPGPKGQFF.

This clonotype was seen a handful of times. This chain connects TRBV28 to TRBJ1-5, with D unclear. The CDR3 contains 12 residues. V gave up 7 bases and J gave up 3 bases, with 7 bases separating them. Germline assignment: CDR1 MDHEN and CDR2 SYDVKM. The CDR3 loop reads CASMSLNQPQHF. The CDR3 DNA follows: TGTGCCAGCATGAGCCTCAATCAGCCCCAGCATTTT.

This clonotype was observed at least ten times. J is TRBJ2-7 and V is TRBV6-1; 7 positions agree with TRBD1. This CDR3 has 15 amino acids. Germline V gives CDR1 MNHNS, CDR2 SASEGT. Unmatched junction bases numbered 12, after V lost 7 bases and J lost 3 bases. Here the CDR3 DNA reads TGTGCCAGCACTCTACGGAGGACAGGACGCTACGAGCAGTACTTC. Its translation: CASTLRRTGRYEQYF.

Turning to this clonotype: The junction and the germline gene differ at one end; a read error may be behind it. The V gene is TRBV19, the J gene TRBJ1-2; TRBD1 matches at 9 bases. This CDR3 is 14 amino acids long. CDR1 and CDR2 from the germline V gene are LNHDA and SQIVND (reference sequence). The CDR3 loop reads CASSLRTGDYGYIF. The CDR3 DNA sequence: TGTGCCAGTAGCCTACGGACAGGGGACTATGGCTACATCTTC.

This clonotype was seen repeatedly, ten times or more. The V gene is TRBV6-1, the J gene TRBJ2-1; TRBD2 is a possible D gene (6 bases). V lost 5 bases and J lost 0, with 11 bases in between. Germline CDR1 MNHNS, CDR2 SASEGT. This CDR3 contains 15 residues. The chain's CDR3 is CASSPPGSSYNEQFF. CDR3 nucleotide sequence: TGTGCCAGCAGTCCGCCCGGGAGCTCCTACAATGAGCAGTTCTTC.

This clonotype was detected a few times. J is TRBJ1-5 and V is TRBV18; 9 bases match TRBD1. V was pared by 6 bases and J by 0 bases, with 9 bases of the junction left unmatched. The CDR3 totals 17 residues. Germline V gene lookup returns CDR1 KGHSH and CDR2 LQKENI. The CDR3 DNA follows: TGTGCCAGCTCGCCCGCACAGGGGGCCTTTAGCAATCAGCCCCAGCATTTT. Its translation: CASSPAQGAFSNQPQHF. Full variable domain (missing parts from reference TRBV18 and TRBJ1-5): NAGVMQNPRHLVRRRGQEARLRCSPMKGHSHVYWYRQLPEEGLKFMVYLQKENIIDESGMPKERFSAEFPKEGPSILRIQQVVRGDSAAYFCASSPAQGAFSNQPQHFGDGTRLSIL.

This clonotype has only a few counts. V is TRBV27 and J is TRBJ1-5, with 9 bases that match TRBD1. The CDR3 has 15 residues. V shed 6 bases, J shed 4 bases, and the junction held 7 bases outside the gene matches. CDR1 is MNHEY, CDR2 SMNVEV, per germline (reference sequence). In nucleotides, the CDR3 is TGTGCCAGCAGCGAAGGGACAGGGATTAATCAGCCCCAGCATTTT. It translates to CASSEGTGINQPQHF.

In its sample, this clonotype was seen a few times. V and J are TRBV7-9 and TRBJ2-3, with TRBD1 identical over 7 bases. The CDR3 consists of 16 residues. Losses at the gene ends were 4 bases for V and 4 bases for J; bases not matched to a gene: 11. Germline loops: CDR1 SEHNR, CDR2 FQNEAQ (reference sequence). As DNA, the CDR3 is TGTGCCAGCAGCTCCCCCGACAGGGAAGTTGCAGATACGCAGTATTTT. This gives the protein CASSSPDREVADTQYF.

This clonotype was observed at least ten times. Here the CDR3 DNA reads TGTGCCAGCAGCCAAAGGGGCGCTGAAGCTTTCTTT. It is translated as CASSQRGAEAFF. V and J are TRBV27 and TRBJ1-1, with a weak D call TRBD1 (5 bases). The V gene's germline CDR1 is MNHEY and CDR2 SMNVEV (reference sequence). The CDR3 has 12 residues. V shed 6 bases and J shed 6 bases, with 11 bases lying between them.

This clonotype was recorded many times. The chain is built from TRBV2 and TRBJ1-1; D uncertain. V gave up 3 bases and J gave up 0 bases, with 8 bases separating them. The CDR3 length is 14 residues. CDR1 is SNHLY, CDR2 FYNNEI, per germline. CDR3 region: CASSEAVMNTEAFF. CDR3 sequence (DNA): TGTGCCAGCAGTGAGGCAGTAATGAACACTGAAGCTTTCTTT.

The V call is TRBV19, the J call TRBJ2-2; a weak D match, TRBD1 (6 bases). The CDR3 is 14 amino acids. Germline CDR1 LNHDA, CDR2 SQIVND (reference sequence). With 7 bases removed from V and 3 bases from J, the gap between germline ends came to 12 bases. This chain's CDR3 is CASTQSGDTGELFF. The CDR3 DNA is TGTGCCAGTACCCAGTCAGGGGACACCGGGGAGCTGTTTTTT. Full variable domain (remainder filled in from reference TRBV19 and TRBJ2-2): DGGITQSPKYLFRKEGQNVTLSCEQNLNHDAMYWYRQDPGQGLRLIYYSQIVNDFQKGDIAEGYSVSREKKESFPLTVTSAQKNPTAFYLCASTQSGDTGELFFGEGSRLTVL.